This TCR beta chain was obtained from a study of STAT5B mutations in CD4+ large granular lymphocyte leukemia. Study outcomes and limitations: Patient CD4-sorted repertoires looked more clonal than healthy CD4+ repertoires, even without putative leukemic clones.

This clone was seen a few times. No antigen is known for it. Libraries were prepared by immunoSEQ multiplex PCR; TCRdb keeps only in-frame clonotypes and omits some of them. The sample contains about 31,000 clones, less than 90% of which appear only once. The V gene's germline CDR1 is SGDLS and CDR2 YYNGEE. With 0 bases removed from V and 2 bases from J, the gap between germline ends came to 8 bases. There are 14 residues in the CDR3. The sequenced sample was CD4+ T cells from blood buffy coats. The receptor comes from a human donor in good health. This chain connects TRBV9 to TRBJ1-1; D is uncertain. Here the CDR3 DNA reads TGTGCCAGCAGCGTAGCTACGGCCAACACTGAAGCTTTCTTT. Amino acid sequence: CASSVATANTEAFF.